The 3 T cell receptor beta chains in this list originate from one sample, sequenced in a study of T cell responses to AZD1222 COVID-19 vaccine. Clones were read by immunoSEQ multiplex PCR, and TCRdb kept only the in-frame ones, dropping some. The repertoire holds over 45,000 clones, with roughly 90% as singletons. The sample here was peripheral blood, taken on day 0 of AZD1222 vaccination. These receptor sequences come from an adult in good health.

This chain's CDR3 is CAIDRGLRGYTF. The CDR3 nucleotides are TGTGCCATCGACAGGGGGCTGCGGGGCTACACCTTC. The V and J genes are TRBV10-3 and TRBJ1-2; 10 bases fit TRBD1. CDR1 and CDR2 from the germline V gene are ENHRY and SYGVKD. With V trimmed by 8 bases and J by 8 bases, 5 bases remained unmatched. The CDR3 covers 12 residues.

The CDR3: CASSQEAQTRLYEQYF. CDR3 sequence (DNA): TGTGCCAGCAGCCAAGAAGCCCAGACCCGCCTTTACGAGCAGTACTTC. The V gene is TRBV4-2, the J gene TRBJ2-7; D remains ambiguous. Germline values: CDR1 LGHNA, CDR2 YNFKEQ. V lost 0 bases to trimming and J lost 4 bases, with 16 bases between them. The CDR3 has 16 residues.

Only one count was recorded for this clone. This chain uses TRBV29-1 with TRBJ1-2; D might be TRBD1 (5 bases). CDR3 length: 13 residues. The ends were cut back, 2 bases at V and 4 bases at J, with 11 bases in the middle. The V gene's germline CDR1 is SQVTM and CDR2 ANQGSEA. CDR3 sequence: CSVEYAGLYGYTF. DNA of the CDR3: TGCAGCGTTGAATACGCAGGGCTCTATGGCTACACCTTC.